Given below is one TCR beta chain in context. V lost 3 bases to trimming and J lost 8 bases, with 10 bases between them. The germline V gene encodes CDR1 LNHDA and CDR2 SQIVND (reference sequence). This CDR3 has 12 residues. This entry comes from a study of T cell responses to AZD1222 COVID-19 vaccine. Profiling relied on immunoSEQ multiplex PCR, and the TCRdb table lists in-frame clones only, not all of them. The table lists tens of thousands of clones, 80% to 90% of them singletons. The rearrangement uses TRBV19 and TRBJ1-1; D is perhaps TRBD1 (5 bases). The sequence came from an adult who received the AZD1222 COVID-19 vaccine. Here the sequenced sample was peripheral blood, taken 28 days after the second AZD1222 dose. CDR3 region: CASSIAQGEAFF. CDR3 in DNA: TGTGCCAGTAGTATTGCCCAGGGAGAAGCTTTCTTT.